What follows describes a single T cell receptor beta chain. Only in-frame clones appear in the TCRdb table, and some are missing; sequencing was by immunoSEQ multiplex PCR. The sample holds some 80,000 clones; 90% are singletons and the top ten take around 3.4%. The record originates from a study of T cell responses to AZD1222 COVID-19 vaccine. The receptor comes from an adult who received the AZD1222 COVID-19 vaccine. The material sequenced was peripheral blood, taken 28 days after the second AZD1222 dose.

CDR3 residues: CASSQVGRGYTF. In DNA, the CDR3 is TGTGCCAGCAGCCAAGTGGGAAGAGGCTACACCTTC. The chain employs TRBV3-1 (or the pseudogene TRBV3-2) and TRBJ1-2, with D hard to call. Germline V CDR1 and CDR2: LGHDT, YNNKEL (reference sequence). The length of the CDR3 is 12 residues. V lost 1 base, J lost 8 bases, and 8 bases lay in between.